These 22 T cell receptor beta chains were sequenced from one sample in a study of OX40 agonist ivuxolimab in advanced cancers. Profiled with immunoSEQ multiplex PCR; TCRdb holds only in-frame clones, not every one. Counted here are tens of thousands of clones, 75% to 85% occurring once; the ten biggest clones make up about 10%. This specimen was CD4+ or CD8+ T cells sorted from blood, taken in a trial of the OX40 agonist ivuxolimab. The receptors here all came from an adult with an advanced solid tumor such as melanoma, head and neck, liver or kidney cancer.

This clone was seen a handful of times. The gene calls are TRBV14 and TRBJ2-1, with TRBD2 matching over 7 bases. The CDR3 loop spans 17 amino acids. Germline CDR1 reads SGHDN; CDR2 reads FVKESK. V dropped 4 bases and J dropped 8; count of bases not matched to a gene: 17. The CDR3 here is CASSPRLAGVLRDEQFF. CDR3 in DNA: TGTGCCAGCAGCCCCCGACTAGCTGGGGTGCTTAGGGATGAGCAGTTCTTC.

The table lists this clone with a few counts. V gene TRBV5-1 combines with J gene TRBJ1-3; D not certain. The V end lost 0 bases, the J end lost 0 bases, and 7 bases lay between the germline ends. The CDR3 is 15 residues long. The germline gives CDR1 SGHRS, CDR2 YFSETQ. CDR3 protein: CASSLGQSSGNTIYF. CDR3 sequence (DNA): TGCGCCAGCAGCTTGGGGCAGAGCTCTGGAAACACCATATATTTT.

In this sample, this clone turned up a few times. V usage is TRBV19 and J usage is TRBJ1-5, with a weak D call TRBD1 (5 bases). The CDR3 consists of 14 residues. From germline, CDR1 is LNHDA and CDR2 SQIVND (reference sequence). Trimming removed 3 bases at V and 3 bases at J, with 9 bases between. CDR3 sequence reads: CASSMGLNNQPQHF. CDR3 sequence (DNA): TGTGCCAGTAGTATGGGGCTGAACAATCAGCCCCAGCATTTT.

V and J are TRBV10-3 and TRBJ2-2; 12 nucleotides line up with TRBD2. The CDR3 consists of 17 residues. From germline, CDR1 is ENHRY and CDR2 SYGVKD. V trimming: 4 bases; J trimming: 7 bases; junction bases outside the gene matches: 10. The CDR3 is CAISGLRLAGVIGELFF. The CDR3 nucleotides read TGTGCCATCAGTGGCCTGCGACTAGCGGGAGTAATCGGGGAGCTGTTTTTT.

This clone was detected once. The CDR3 is CASSSTGQGVSVSYEQYF. The CDR3 DNA follows: TGTGCCAGCAGTTCTACGGGACAGGGGGTTTCCGTTTCCTACGAGCAGTACTTC. The V call is TRBV2, the J call TRBJ2-7, with 11 bases lining up with TRBD1. Germline values: CDR1 SNHLY, CDR2 FYNNEI. V was clipped by 5 bases and J by 1 base; unmatched bases: 13. CDR3 length: 18 amino acids. The full variable domain, completed using reference TRBV2 and TRBJ2-7, is EPEVTQTPSHQVTQMGQEVILRCVPISNHLYFYWYRQILGQKVEFLVSFYNNEISEKSEIFDDQFSVERPDGSNFTLKIRSTKLEDSAMYFCASSSTGQGVSVSYEQYFGPGTRLTVT.

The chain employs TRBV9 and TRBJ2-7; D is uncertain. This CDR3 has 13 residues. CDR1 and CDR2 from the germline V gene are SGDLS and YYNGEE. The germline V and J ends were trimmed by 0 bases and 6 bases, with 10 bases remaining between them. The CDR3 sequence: CASSVAPGREQYF. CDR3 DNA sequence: TGTGCCAGCAGCGTAGCTCCTGGGCGCGAGCAGTACTTC.

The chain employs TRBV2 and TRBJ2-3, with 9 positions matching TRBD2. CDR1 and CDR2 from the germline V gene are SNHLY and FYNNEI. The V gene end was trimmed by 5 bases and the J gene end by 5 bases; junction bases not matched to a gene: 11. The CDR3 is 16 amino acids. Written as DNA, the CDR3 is TGTGCCAGCAGTCCCCAAGGCGGGAGGGTTGGAGATACGCAGTATTTT. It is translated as CASSPQGGRVGDTQYF.

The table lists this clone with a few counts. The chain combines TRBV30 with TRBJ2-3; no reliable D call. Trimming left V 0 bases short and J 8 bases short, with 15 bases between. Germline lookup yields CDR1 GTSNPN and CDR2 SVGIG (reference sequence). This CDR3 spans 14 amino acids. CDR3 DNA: TGTGCCTGGAGTGTGGCCAGCTCTGCCGGTACGCAGTATTTT. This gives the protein CAWSVASSAGTQYF.

The CDR3 nucleotides read TGCGCCAGCAGCCAAGATTGGGGAAGCCCATATAGCAATCAGCCCCAGCATTTT. Translation gives CASSQDWGSPYSNQPQHF. The chain carries TRBV4-1 and TRBJ1-5; D is ambiguous. Trimming removed 0 bases at V and 0 bases at J, with 15 bases between. The CDR3 extends over 18 amino acids. From germline, CDR1 is MGHRA and CDR2 YSYEKL.

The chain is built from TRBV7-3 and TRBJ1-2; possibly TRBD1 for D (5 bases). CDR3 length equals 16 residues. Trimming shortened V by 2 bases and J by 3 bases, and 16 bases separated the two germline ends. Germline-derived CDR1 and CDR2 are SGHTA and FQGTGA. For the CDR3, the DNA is TGTGCCAGCAGCTTAGAGGGGTCACGGGGAGACTATGGCTACACCTTC. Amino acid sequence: CASSLEGSRGDYGYTF.

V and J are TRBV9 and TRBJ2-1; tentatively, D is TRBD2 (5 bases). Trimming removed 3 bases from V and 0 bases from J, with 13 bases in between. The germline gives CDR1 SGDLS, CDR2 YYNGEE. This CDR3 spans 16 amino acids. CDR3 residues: CASSGGEGFSYNEQFF. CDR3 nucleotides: TGTGCCAGCAGCGGGGGAGAGGGTTTCTCCTACAATGAGCAGTTCTTC.

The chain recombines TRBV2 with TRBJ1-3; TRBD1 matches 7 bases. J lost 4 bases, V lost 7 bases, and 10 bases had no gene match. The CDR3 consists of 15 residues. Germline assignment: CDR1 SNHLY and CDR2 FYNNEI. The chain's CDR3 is CASKFDRAAGNTIYF. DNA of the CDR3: TGTGCCAGCAAATTCGACAGGGCGGCCGGAAACACCATATATTTT.

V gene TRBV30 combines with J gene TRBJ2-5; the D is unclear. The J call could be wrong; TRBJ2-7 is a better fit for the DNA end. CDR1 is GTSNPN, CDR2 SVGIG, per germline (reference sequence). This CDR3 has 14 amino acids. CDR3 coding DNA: TGTGCCTGGAGTGCTCAAGCAGGAAGCTACGAGCAGTACTTC. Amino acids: CAWSAQAGSYEQYF.

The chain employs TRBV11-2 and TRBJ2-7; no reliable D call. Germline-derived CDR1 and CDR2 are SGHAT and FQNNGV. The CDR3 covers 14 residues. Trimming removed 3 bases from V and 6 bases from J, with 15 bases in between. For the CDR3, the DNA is TGTGCCAGCAGCTTGGCTACCGCGCCCTCCGAGCAGTACTTC. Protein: CASSLATAPSEQYF.

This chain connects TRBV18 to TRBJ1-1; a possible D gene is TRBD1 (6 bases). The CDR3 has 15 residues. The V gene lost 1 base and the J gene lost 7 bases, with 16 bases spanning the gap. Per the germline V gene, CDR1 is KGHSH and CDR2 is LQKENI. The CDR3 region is CASSPRPQGKGEAFF. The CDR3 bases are TGTGCCAGCTCACCACGCCCTCAGGGGAAAGGTGAAGCTTTCTTT.

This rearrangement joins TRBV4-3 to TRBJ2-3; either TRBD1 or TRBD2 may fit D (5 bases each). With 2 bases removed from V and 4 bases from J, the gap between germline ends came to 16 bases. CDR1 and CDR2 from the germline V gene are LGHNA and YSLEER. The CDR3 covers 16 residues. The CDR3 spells CASSQSSGLGADTQYF. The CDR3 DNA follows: TGCGCCAGCAGCCAATCCAGCGGACTGGGGGCAGATACGCAGTATTTT.

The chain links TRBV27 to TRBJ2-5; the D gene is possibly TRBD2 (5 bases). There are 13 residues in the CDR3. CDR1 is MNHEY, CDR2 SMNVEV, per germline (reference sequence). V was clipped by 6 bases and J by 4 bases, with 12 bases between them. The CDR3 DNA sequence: TGTGCCAGCAGCCGCCAGCGGCGAGAGACCCAGTACTTC. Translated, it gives CASSRQRRETQYF.

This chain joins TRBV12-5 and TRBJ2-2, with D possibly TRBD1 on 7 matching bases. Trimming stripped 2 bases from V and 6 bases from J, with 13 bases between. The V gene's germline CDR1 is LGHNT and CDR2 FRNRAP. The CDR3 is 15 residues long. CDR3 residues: CASGLRQGGAGELFF. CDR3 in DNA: TGTGCTAGTGGTTTGAGGCAGGGGGGTGCCGGGGAGCTGTTTTTT.

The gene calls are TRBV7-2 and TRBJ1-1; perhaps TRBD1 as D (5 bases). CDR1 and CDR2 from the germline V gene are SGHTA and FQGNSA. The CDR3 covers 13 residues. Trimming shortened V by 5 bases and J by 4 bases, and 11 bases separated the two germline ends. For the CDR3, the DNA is TGTGCCAGCAGCGCGGACACGATCACTGAAGCTTTCTTT. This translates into CASSADTITEAFF.

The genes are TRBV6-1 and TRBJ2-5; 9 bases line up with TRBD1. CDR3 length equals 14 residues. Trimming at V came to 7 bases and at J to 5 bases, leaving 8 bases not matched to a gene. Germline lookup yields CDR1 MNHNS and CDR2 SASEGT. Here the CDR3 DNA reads TGTGCCAGCACTTTTACAGGGGGCGGGGAGACCCAGTACTTC. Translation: CASTFTGGGETQYF.

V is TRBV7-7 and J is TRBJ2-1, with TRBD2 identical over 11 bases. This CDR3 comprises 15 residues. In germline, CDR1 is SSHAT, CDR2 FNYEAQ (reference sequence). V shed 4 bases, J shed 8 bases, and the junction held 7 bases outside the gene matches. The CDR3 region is CASSSGLAASDEQFF. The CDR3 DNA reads TGTGCCAGCAGCTCGGGACTAGCGGCGTCCGATGAGCAGTTCTTC.

Here the CDR3 DNA reads TGTGCCAGCAGCTATTCACAGGGAAAACTGTTTTTT. It yields the protein CASSYSQGKLFF. The chain recombines TRBV5-6 with TRBJ1-4; D is perhaps TRBD1 (6 bases). The CDR3 has 12 residues. V lost 3 bases, J lost 10 bases, and 10 bases lay in between. In germline, CDR1 is SGHDT, CDR2 YYEEEE. Looking up the rest from reference TRBV5-6 and TRBJ1-4 gives the full variable domain: DAGVTQSPTHLIKTRGQQVTLRCSPKSGHDTVSWYQQALGQGPQFIFQYYEEEERQRGNFPDRFSGHQFPNYSSELNVNALLLGDSALYLCASSYSQGKLFFGSGTQLSVL.